This T cell receptor (beta chain) was sequenced during a study of blood T cell repertoires in COVID-19. Whole-study context: Sites across the United States, Italy and Spain contributed samples from acute and convalescent COVID-19. From T cells, B-cell-depleted T cells, or PBMCs came the material, which was cDNA or gDNA.

Germline lookup yields CDR1 SEHNR and CDR2 FQNEAQ (reference sequence). V gave up 2 bases and J gave up 0 bases, with 8 bases separating them. The CDR3 has 15 amino acids. Original analysis: Counts of nucleated cells, estimated from reference gene primer amplification, were obtained. The data were produced by immunoSEQ multiplex PCR, yet TCRdb's version contains in-frame clones alone and is incomplete. The V and J calls and clone size were taken over from that table, and D and trimming were inferred from the DNA. The sample carries about 110,000 clones, 65% to 90% recorded once. V and J are TRBV7-9 and TRBJ2-1; the D is unclear. This clonotype originated in a woman aged 80 or over with active or convalescent COVID-19. Specimen: peripheral blood. The CDR3 DNA follows: TGTGCCAGCAGCTTACACGGTAGCTCCTACAATGAGCAGTTCTTC. This translates into CASSLHGSSYNEQFF.